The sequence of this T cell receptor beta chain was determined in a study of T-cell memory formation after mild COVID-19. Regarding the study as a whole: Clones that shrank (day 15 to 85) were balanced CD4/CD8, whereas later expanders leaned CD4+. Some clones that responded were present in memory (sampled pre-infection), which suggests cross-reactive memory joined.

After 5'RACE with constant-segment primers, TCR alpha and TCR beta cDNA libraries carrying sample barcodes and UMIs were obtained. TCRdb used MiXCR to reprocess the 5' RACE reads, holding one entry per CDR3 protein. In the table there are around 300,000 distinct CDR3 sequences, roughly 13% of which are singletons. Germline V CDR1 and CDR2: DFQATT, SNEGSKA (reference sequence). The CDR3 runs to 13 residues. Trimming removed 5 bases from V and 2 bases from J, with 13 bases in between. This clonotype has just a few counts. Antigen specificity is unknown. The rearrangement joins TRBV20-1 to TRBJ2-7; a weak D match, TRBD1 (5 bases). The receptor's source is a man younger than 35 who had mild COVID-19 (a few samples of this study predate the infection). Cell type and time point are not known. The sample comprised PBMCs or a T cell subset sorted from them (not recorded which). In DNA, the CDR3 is TGCAGTGCTGTTTCAGGGCTTGCCTACGAGCAGTACGTC. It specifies CSAVSGLAYEQYV.